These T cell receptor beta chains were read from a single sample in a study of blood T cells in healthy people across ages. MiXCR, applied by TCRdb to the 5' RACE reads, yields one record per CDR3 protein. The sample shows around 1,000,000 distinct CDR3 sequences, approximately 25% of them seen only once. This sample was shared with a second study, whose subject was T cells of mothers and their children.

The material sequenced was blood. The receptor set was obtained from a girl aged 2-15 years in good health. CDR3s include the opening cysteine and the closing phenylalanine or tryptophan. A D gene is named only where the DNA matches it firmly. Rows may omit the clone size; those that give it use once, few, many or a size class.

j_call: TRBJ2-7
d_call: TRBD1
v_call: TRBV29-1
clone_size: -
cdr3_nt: TGCAGCGTCCGGGGCCGGGACAGGGGCTACGAGCAGTACTTC
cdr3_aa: CSVRGRDRGYEQYF

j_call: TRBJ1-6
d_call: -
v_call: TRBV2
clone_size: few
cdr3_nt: TGTGCCAGCAGTGAAGAGGGACGTCACGGTTCACCCCTCCACTTT
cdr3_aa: CASSEEGRHGSPLHF

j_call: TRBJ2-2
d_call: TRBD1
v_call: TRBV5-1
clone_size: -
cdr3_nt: TGCGCCAGCAGCTACGGACAGGGGTTAAGCACCGGGGAGCTGTTTTTT
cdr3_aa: CASSYGQGLSTGELFF

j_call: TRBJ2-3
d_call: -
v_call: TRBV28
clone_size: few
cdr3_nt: TGTGCCAGCAGGGGGGGAGTCGTAGATACGCAGTATTTT
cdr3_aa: CASRGGVVDTQYF

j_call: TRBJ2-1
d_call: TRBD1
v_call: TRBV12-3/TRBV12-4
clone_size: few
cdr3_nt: TGTGCCAGCAGTCGACCCCGAGACAGGGGGAATGAGCAGTTCTTC
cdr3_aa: CASSRPRDRGNEQFF

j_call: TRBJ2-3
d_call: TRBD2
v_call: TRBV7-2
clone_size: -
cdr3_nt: TGTGCCAGCAGCCCAGCGGGAGGGGAGACAGATACGCAGTATTTT
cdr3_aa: CASSPAGGETDTQYF

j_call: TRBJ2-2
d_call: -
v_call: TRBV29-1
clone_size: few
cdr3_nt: TGCAGCGTTGCCGAGGGGGATACCGGGGAGCTGTTTTTT
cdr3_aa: CSVAEGDTGELFF

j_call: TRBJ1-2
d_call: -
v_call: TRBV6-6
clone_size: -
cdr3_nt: TGTGCCAGCAGTTGGCCGGGAGGCTATGGCTACACCTTC
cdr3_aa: CASSWPGGYGYTF

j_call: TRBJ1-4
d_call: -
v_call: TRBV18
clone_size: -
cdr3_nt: TGTGCCAGCTCACCATTATCGGCCCGCAACACTCAAAATGAAAAACTGTTTTTT
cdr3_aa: CASSPLSARNTQNEKLFF

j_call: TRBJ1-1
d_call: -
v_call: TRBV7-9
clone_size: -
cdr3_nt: TGTGCCAGCAGCTTAAGAGCTAAGGGGCGCATGAACACTGAAGCTTTCTTT
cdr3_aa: CASSLRAKGRMNTEAFF

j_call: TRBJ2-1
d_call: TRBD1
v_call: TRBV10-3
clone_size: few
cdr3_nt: TGTGCCATCAGTGAGTTGTTAGGTGGACAGGGGGTCCGTGAGCAGTTCTTC
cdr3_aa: CAISELLGGQGVREQFF

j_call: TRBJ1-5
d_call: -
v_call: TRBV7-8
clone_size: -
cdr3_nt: TGTGCCAGCAGCTTAGCGGGGCAGAATCCTAATCAGCCCCGGCATTTT
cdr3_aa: CASSLAGQNPNQPRHF

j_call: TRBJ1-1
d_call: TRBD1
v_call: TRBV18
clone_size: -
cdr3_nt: TGTGCCAGCTCACCCTCCGGGACAGGGGCGAACACTGAAGCTTTCTTT
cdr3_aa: CASSPSGTGANTEAFF

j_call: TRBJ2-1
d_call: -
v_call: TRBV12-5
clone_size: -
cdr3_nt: TGTGCTAGTGGTTTTTCAGCAGGGAATTCCTACAATGAGCAGTTCTTC
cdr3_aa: CASGFSAGNSYNEQFF

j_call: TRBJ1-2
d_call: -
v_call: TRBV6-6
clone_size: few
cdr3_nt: TGTGCCAGCAGTTTAGTACAGGAGCTAGCTGGCTACACCTTC
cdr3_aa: CASSLVQELAGYTF

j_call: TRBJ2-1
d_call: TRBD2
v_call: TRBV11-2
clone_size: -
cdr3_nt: TGTGCCAGCAGCTTAACCGGGGGGGTAAGCTCCTACAATGAGCAGTTCTTC
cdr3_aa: CASSLTGGVSSYNEQFF

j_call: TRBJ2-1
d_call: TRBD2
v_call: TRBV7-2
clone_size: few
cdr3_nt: TGTGCCAGCAGCCTACAAATGGCTAGCGGGAGAAATGAGCAGTTCTTC
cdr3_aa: CASSLQMASGRNEQFF

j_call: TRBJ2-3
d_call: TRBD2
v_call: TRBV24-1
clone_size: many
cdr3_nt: TGTGCCACCAGAAGTAGCGGGAGCACAGATACGCAGTATTTT
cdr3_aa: CATRSSGSTDTQYF

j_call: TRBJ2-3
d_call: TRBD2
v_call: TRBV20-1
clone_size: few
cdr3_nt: TGCAGTGCCACTAAAGCGGGAGGCTGGAGAGATACGCAGTATTTT
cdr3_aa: CSATKAGGWRDTQYF

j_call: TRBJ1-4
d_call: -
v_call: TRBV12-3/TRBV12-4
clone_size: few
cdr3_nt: TGTGCCAGCACCCAGGACAGAAAGGAGGAAAAACTGTTTTTT
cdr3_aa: CASTQDRKEEKLFF

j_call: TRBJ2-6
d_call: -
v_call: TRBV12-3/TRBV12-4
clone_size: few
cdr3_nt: TGTGCCAGCAGTTTATGGGAAAGGGCCGTCCTGACTTTC
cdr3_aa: CASSLWERAVLTF

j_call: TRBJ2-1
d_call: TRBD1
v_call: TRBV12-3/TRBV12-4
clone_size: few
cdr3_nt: TGTGTCAGCAGGGGACAGGACCCCTACAATGAGCAGTTCTTC
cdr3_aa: CVSRGQDPYNEQFF

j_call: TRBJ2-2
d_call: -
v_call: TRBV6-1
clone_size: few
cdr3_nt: TGTGCCATGAGGACTGGTTGGGAGCTGTTTTTT
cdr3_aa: CAMRTGWELFF

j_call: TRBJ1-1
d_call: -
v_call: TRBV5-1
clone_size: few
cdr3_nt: TGCGCCAGCAGCTTGACGTGGGGCGACACTGAAGCTTTCTTT
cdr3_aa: CASSLTWGDTEAFF

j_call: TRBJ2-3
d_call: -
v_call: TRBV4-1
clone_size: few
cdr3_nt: TGCGCCAGCAGCCAAGGTCCGGGGGCAGATACGCAGTATTTT
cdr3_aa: CASSQGPGADTQYF

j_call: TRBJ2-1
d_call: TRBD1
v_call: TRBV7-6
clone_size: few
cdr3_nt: TGTGCCAGCAGCTTATTGCAGGGGGTTTACAATGAGCAGTTCTTC
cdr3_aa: CASSLLQGVYNEQFF

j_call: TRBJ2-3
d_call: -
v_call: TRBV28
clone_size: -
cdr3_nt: TGTGCCAGCAGTTCCAACTCGGGGGCAGATACGCAGTATTTT
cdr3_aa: CASSSNSGADTQYF

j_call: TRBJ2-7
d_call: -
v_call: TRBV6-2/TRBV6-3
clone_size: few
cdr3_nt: TGTGCCAGCGCAGCCAACGAGCAGTACTTC
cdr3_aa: CASAANEQYF

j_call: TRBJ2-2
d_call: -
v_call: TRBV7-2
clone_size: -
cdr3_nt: TGTGCCAGCAGCTTAGTGACAGAGGAGCTGTTTTTT
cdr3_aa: CASSLVTEELFF

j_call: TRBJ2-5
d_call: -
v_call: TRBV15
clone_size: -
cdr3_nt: TGTGCCACCAGCAGAACCTCCGGGACGCAAGAGACCCAGTACTTC
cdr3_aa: CATSRTSGTQETQYF

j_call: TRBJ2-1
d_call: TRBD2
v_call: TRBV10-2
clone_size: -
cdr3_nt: TGCGCCAGCAGTGAGGGGACTACTTACAATGAGCAGTTCTTC
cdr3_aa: CASSEGTTYNEQFF

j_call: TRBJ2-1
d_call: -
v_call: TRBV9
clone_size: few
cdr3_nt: TGTGCCGGCAGCGTCCTCGGCGGGGTTGGCAATGAGCAGTTCTTC
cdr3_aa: CAGSVLGGVGNEQFF

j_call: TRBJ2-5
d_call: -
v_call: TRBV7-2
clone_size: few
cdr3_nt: TGTGCCAGCAGCCCCAGAGGGGGGGATAGGGGTCAAGAGACCCAGTACTTC
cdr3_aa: CASSPRGGDRGQETQYF

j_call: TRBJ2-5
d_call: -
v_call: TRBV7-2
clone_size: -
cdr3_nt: TGTGCCAGCAGCTTAAATCTGGAGCGTAAGCAGTACTTC
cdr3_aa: CASSLNLERKQYF

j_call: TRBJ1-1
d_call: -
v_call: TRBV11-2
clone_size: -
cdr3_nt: TGTGCCGGCAGCTTCTTTAAAACAGGGAGCACTGAAGCTTTCTTT
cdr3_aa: CAGSFFKTGSTEAFF

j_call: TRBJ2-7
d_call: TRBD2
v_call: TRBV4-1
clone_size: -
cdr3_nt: TGCGCCAGCAGCCAAGCGAGGACTAGCGGTACCTACGAGCAGTACTTC
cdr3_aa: CASSQARTSGTYEQYF

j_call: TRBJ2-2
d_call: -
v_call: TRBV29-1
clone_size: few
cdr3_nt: TGCAGCGTTACGGGGTACGGCACCGGGGAGCTGTTTTTT
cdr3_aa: CSVTGYGTGELFF

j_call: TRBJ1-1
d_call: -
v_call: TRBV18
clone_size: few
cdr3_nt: TGTGCCAGCTCGGTAATGAACACTGAAGCTTTCTTT
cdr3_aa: CASSVMNTEAFF

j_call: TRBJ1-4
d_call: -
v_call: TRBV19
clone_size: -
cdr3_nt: TGTGCTAGTAGTATAGAGGTCGAGGGTGGCGAAAAACTGTTTTTT
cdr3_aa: CASSIEVEGGEKLFF

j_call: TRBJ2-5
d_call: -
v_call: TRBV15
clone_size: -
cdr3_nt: TGTGCCACCAGCGGGCCGGGGTCCAACTACTTAGAGACCCAGTACTTC
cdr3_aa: CATSGPGSNYLETQYF

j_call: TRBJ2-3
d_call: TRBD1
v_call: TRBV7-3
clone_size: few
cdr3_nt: TGTGCCAGCAGCTCCCTTTACAGGGGAGAGGGCCCAGATACGCAGTATTTT
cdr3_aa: CASSSLYRGEGPDTQYF